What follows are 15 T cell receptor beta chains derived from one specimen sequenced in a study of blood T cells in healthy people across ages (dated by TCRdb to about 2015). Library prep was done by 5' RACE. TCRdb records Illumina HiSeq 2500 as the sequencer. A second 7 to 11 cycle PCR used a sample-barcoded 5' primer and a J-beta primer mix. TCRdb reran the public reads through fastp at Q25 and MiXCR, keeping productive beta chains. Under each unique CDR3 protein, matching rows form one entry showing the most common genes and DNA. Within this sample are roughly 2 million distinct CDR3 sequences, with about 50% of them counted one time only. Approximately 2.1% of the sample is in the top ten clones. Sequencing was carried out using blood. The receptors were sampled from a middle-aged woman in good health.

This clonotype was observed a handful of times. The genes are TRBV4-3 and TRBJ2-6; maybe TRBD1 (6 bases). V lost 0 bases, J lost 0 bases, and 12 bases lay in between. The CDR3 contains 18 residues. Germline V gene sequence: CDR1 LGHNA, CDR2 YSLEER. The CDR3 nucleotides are TGCGCCAGCAGCCAAGACAGGGGTCAACCCTCTGGGGCCAACGTCCTGACTTTC. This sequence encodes CASSQDRGQPSGANVLTF.

CDR3 amino acids: CASIRGGDRGYTF. The CDR3 nucleotides read TGTGCCAGCATCAGAGGGGGAGATAGGGGCTACACCTTC. The chain joins TRBV2 to TRBJ1-2, with a possible D match to TRBD1 (6 bases). V lost 7 bases and J 8 bases, leaving 17 bases between the germline ends. Germline lookup yields CDR1 SNHLY and CDR2 FYNNEI. The CDR3 is 13 amino acids. The full variable domain, in which reference TRBV2 and TRBJ1-2 provide the parts outside the CDR3, is EPEVTQTPSHQVTQMGQEVILRCVPISNHLYFYWYRQILGQKVEFLVSFYNNEISEKSEIFDDQFSVERPDGSNFTLKIRSTKLEDSAMYFCASIRGGDRGYTFGSGTRLTVV.

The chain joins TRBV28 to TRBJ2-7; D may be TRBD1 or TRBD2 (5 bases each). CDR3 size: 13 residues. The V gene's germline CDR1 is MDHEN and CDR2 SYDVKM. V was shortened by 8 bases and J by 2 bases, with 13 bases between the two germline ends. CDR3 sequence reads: CASLEGITYEQYF. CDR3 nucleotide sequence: TGTGCCAGCCTCGAGGGGATCACCTACGAGCAGTACTTC.

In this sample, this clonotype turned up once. The CDR3 loop reads CASSLTGPKDTQYF. The CDR3 DNA reads TGTGCCAGCAGCTTAACGGGCCCTAAGGATACGCAGTATTTT. J is TRBJ2-3 and V is TRBV7-3; D remains ambiguous. V lost 0 bases and J 6 bases, leaving 10 bases between the germline ends. CDR3 size: 14 residues. Germline-derived CDR1 and CDR2 are SGHTA and FQGTGA.

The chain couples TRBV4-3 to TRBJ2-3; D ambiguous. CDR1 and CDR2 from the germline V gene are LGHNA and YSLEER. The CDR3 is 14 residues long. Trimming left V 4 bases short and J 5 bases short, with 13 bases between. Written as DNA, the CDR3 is TGCGCCAGCAGCCTTCGACGAGGCGGAGATACGCAGTATTTT. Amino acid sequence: CASSLRRGGDTQYF.

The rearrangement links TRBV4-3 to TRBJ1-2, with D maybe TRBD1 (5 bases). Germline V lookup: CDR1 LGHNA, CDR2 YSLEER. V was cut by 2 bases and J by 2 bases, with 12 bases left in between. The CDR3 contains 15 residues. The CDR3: CASSQSPQGNYGYTF. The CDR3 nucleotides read TGCGCCAGCAGCCAAAGCCCGCAGGGCAACTATGGCTACACCTTC.

CDR3 region: CASSLVSPPLAGEQETQYF. The CDR3 region has the DNA TGTGCCAGCAGCTTAGTTAGCCCTCCCCTAGCGGGGGAACAAGAGACCCAGTACTTC. This chain links TRBV7-2 with TRBJ2-5, with TRBD2 matching 10 bases. The CDR3 is made up of 19 amino acids. Germline values: CDR1 SGHTA, CDR2 FQGNSA. With V trimmed by 1 base and J by 2 bases, 13 bases remained unmatched. The variable domain in full, completed from reference TRBV7-2 and TRBJ2-5, reads GAGVSQSPSNKVTEKGKDVELRCDPISGHTALYWYRQSLGQGLEFLIYFQGNSAPDKSGLPSDRFSAERTGGSVSTLTIQRTQQEDSAVYLCASSLVSPPLAGEQETQYFGPGTRLLVL.

The CDR3 sequence: CASSVASGLAGGYSYNEQFF. CDR3 DNA: TGTGCCAGCAGCGTAGCTTCAGGGCTAGCGGGGGGGTATTCCTACAATGAGCAGTTCTTC. The rearrangement joins TRBV9 to TRBJ2-1, with TRBD2 matching 12 bases. Germline-derived CDR1 and CDR2 are SGDLS and YYNGEE. CDR3 length: 20 residues. Trimming cost V 0 bases and J 1 base; bases outside gene matches: 11.

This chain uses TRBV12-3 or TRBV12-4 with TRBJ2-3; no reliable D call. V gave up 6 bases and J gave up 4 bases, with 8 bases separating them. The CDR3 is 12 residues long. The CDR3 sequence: CASRPGPDTQYF. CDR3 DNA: TGTGCCAGCAGACCGGGCCCAGATACGCAGTATTTT.

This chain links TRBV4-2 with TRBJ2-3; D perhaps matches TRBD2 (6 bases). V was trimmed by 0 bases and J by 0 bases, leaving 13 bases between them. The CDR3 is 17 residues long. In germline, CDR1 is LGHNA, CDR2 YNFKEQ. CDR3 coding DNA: TGTGCCAGCAGCCAAGATGCGGGGAGGCTTAGCACAGATACGCAGTATTTT. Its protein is CASSQDAGRLSTDTQYF.

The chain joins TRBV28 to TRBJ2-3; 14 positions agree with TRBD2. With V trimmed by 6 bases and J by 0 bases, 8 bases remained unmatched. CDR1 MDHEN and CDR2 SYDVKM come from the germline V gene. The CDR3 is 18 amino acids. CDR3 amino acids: CASRGLAGAFPSTDTQYF. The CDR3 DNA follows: TGTGCCAGCAGGGGACTAGCGGGGGCCTTTCCTAGCACAGATACGCAGTATTTT.

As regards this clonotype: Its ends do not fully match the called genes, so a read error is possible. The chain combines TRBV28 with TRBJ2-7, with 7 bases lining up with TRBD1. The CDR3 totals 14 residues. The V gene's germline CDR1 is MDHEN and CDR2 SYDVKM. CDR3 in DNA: TGTGCCGGCAGTCCGACAGGGCTCCTCTACGAGCAGTACTTC. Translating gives CAGSPTGLLYEQYF.

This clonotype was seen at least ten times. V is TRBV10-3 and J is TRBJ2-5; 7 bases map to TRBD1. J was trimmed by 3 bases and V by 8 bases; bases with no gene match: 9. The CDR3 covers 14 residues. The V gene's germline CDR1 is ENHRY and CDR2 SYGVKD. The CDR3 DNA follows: TGTGCCATCGGCTCCGGGACAGAGAAAGAGACCCAGTACTTC. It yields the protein CAIGSGTEKETQYF.

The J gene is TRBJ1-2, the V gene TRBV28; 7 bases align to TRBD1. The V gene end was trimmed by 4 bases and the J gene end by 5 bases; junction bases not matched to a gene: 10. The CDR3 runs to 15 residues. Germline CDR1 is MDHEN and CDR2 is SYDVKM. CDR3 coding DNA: TGTGCCAGCAGTTCTCGGACAGGTAGACGGTATGGCTACACCTTC. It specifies CASSSRTGRRYGYTF.

CDR3 sequence reads: CASSLVGQQNYGYTF. CDR3 sequence (DNA): TGTGCCAGCAGCTTAGTGGGACAGCAAAACTATGGCTACACCTTC. This chain links TRBV7-9 with TRBJ1-2, with 7 bases lining up with TRBD1. Losses at the gene ends were 1 base for V and 2 bases for J; bases not matched to a gene: 4. CDR3 length: 15 residues. CDR1 is SEHNR, CDR2 FQNEAQ, per germline (reference sequence).